A selection of T cell receptor beta chains follows, all from one sample in a study of blood T cell repertoires in COVID-19. The repertoire was sequenced with immunoSEQ multiplex PCR; TCRdb's copy has only in-frame clones and lacks some. Of approximately 160,000 clones listed, approximately 85% were seen once; the top ten hold roughly 9.6%. What was sequenced was peripheral blood. These receptors originate from a man aged 55-75 years with active or convalescent COVID-19. CDR3s include the opening cysteine and the closing phenylalanine or tryptophan. The D gene is left open where the match is weak. Expanded clones are given a class, and other clones once, few, many or no size at all.

D,J,size,V,CDR3,DNA
NA,TRBJ1-5,NA,TRBV4-1,CASSQDRQGSNQPQHF,TGCGCCAGCAGCCAAGACCGGCAGGGGTCCAATCAGCCCCAGCATTTT
TRBD1,TRBJ2-4,once,TRBV6-6,CASSSRQGSAQNIQYF,TGTGCCAGCAGTTCCAGACAGGGGTCGGCCCAAAACATTCAGTACTTC
TRBD1,TRBJ1-1,NA,TRBV15,CATSRGDSGTGPEAFF,TGTGCCACCAGCAGAGGCGACTCCGGGACAGGACCTGAAGCTTTCTTT
NA,TRBJ1-4,NA,TRBV5-4,CASTPYGATNEKLFF,TGTGCCAGCACGCCTTACGGAGCAACTAATGAAAAACTGTTTTTT
TRBD1,TRBJ2-7,NA,TRBV27,CASSSRQGKREQYF,TGTGCCAGCAGTAGCCGACAGGGGAAGCGCGAGCAGTACTTC
NA,TRBJ2-1,few,TRBV1,CTSSQEVSSGGAIEQFF,TGCACCAGCAGCCAAGAAGTGTCTAGCGGGGGGGCCATTGAGCAGTTCTTC
NA,TRBJ2-1,NA,TRBV25-1,CASSEQGNEQFF,TGTGCCAGCAGTGAGCAGGGCAATGAGCAGTTCTTC
TRBD1,TRBJ2-7,NA,TRBV3-1/TRBV3-2,CASRDSGTAAYEQYF,TGTGCCAGCAGAGATTCCGGGACAGCCGCCTACGAGCAGTACTTC
TRBD1,TRBJ1-1,NA,TRBV19,CASSIVTTGTGAPFNTEAFF,TGTGCCAGTAGTATAGTCACAACCGGGACAGGGGCCCCATTTAACACTGAAGCTTTCTTT
NA,TRBJ1-3,once,TRBV12-3/TRBV12-4,CASSPHRDGIYF,TGTGCCAGCAGTCCCCACAGGGACGGCATATATTTT
NA,TRBJ1-2,NA,TRBV29-1,CSGRDLNYGYTF,TGCAGCGGCCGGGACTTAAACTATGGCTACACCTTC
TRBD1,TRBJ1-2,few,TRBV2,CASSKTGQGGYGYTF,TGTGCCAGCAGTAAAACGGGACAGGGGGGCTATGGCTACACCTTC
TRBD2,TRBJ2-7,NA,TRBV7-2,CASSLPGTSGRRSSYEQYF,TGTGCCAGCAGCTTACCCGGGACTAGCGGGAGAAGAAGCTCCTACGAGCAGTACTTC
TRBD2,TRBJ2-1,NA,TRBV5-1,CASSLIRTSGSSSYNEQFF,TGCGCCAGCAGCTTGATTAGGACTAGCGGTTCGAGCTCCTACAATGAGCAGTTCTTC
TRBD2,TRBJ2-1,NA,TRBV7-2,CASSLAPGQRDNFF,TGTGCCAGCAGCTTAGCGCCCGGGCAGCGGGATAATTTCTTC
NA,TRBJ2-7,NA,TRBV6-5,CASALRDFIYEQYF,TGTGCCAGCGCCCTTAGGGACTTTATTTACGAGCAGTACTTC
NA,TRBJ2-7,NA,TRBV7-2,CASSFGTDYEQYF,TGTGCCAGCAGCTTTGGTACAGACTACGAGCAGTACTTC
TRBD2,TRBJ2-7,NA,TRBV11-2,CASRTSGKSYEQYF,TGTGCCAGCAGGACTAGCGGGAAATCTTACGAGCAGTACTTC
NA,TRBJ1-5,NA,TRBV19,CASSIGEGTISNQPQHF,TGTGCCAGTAGTATAGGGGAGGGTACTATTAGCAATCAGCCCCAGCATTTT
NA,TRBJ2-7,NA,TRBV5-5,CASSLGGHYEQYF,TGTGCCAGCAGCTTGGGCGGCCATTACGAGCAGTACTTC
NA,TRBJ2-5,NA,TRBV5-1,CASSFGGRETQYF,TGCGCCAGCAGCTTCGGAGGGCGAGAGACCCAGTACTTC
TRBD1,TRBJ2-5,NA,TRBV29-1,CSARTGSKETQYF,TGCAGCGCTAGGACAGGGTCCAAAGAGACCCAGTACTTC
NA,TRBJ1-4,NA,TRBV5-1,CASSLGSATNEKLFF,TGCGCCAGCAGCTTGGGTAGTGCAACTAATGAAAAACTGTTTTTT
TRBD1,TRBJ1-5,NA,TRBV5-6,CASSKGQGAEPQHF,TGTGCCAGCAGCAAAGGACAGGGGGCCGAGCCCCAGCATTTT